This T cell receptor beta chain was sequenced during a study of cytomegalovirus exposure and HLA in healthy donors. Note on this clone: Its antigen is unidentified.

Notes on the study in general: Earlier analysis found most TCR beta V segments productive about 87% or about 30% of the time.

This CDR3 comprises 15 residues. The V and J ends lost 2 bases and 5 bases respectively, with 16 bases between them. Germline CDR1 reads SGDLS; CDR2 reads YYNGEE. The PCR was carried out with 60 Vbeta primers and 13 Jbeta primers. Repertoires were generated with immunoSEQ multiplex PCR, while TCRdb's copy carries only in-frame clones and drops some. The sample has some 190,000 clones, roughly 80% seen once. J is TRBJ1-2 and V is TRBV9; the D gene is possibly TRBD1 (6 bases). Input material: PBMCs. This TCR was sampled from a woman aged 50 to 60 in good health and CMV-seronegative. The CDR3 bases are TGTGCCAGCAGCGTCGAGTCCGGGACAAGGTATGGCTACACCTTC. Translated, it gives CASSVESGTRYGYTF.